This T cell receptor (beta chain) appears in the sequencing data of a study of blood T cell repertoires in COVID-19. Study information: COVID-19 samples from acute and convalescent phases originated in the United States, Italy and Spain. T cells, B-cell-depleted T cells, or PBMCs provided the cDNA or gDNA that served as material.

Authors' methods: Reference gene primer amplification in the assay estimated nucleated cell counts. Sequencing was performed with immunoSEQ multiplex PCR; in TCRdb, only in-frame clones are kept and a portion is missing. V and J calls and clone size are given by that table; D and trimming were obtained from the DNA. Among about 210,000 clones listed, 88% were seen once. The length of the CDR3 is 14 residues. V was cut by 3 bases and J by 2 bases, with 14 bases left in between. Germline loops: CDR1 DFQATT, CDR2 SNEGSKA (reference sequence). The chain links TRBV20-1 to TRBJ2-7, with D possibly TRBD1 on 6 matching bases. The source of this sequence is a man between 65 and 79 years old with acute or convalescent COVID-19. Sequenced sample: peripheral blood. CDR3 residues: CSASGDISTYEQYF. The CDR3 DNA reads TGCAGTGCTAGTGGGGACATTTCGACCTACGAGCAGTACTTC.